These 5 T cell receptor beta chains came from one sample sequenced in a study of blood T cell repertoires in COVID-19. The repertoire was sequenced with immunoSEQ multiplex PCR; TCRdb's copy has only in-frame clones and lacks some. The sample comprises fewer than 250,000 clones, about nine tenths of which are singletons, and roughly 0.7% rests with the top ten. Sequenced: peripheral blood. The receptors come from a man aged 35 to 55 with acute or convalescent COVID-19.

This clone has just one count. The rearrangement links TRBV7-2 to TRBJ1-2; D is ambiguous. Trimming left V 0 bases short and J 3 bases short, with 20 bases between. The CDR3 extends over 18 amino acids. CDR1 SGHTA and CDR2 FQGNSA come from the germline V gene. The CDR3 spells CASSLARQSTLWDYGYTF. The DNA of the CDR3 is TGTGCCAGCAGCTTAGCCAGGCAGTCAACGTTGTGGGACTATGGCTACACCTTC.

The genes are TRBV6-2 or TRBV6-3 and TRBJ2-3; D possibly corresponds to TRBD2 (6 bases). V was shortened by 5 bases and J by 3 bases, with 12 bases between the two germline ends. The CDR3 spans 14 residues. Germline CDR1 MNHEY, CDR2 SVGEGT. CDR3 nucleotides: TGTGCCAGCAGTCGGGGGAGAGGTACAGATACGCAGTATTTT. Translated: CASSRGRGTDTQYF.

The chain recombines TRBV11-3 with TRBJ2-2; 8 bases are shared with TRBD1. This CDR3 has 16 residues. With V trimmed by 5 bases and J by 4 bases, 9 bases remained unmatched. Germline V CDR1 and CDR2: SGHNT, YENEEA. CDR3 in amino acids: CASSQEQGDFTGELFF. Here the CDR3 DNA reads TGTGCCAGCAGCCAAGAACAGGGGGATTTCACCGGGGAGCTGTTTTTT.

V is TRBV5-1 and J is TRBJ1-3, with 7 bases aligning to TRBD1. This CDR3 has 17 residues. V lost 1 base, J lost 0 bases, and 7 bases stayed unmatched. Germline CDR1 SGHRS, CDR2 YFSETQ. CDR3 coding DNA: TGCGCCAGCAGCTTGACAGGGGCCACTCACTCTGGAAACACCATATATTTT. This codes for CASSLTGATHSGNTIYF.

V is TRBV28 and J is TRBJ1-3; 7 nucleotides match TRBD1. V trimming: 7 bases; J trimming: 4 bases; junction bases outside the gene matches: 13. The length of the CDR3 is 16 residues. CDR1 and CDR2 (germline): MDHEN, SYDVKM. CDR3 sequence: CASTYRGRKYGNTIYF. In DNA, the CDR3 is TGTGCCAGCACGTACAGGGGACGCAAATACGGAAACACCATATATTTT.